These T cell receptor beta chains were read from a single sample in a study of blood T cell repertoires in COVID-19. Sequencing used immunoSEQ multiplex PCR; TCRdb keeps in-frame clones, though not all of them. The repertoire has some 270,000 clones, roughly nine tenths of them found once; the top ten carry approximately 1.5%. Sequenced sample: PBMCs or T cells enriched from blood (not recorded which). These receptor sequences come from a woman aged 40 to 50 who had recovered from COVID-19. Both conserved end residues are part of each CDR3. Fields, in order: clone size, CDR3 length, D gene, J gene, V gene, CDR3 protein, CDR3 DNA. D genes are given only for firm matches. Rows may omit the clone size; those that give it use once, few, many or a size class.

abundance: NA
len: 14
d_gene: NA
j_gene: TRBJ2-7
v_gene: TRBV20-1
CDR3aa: CSASWSGRTYEQYF
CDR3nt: TGCAGTGCTAGTTGGTCAGGGCGGACCTACGAGCAGTACTTC

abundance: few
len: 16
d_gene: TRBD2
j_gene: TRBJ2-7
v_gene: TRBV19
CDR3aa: CASSKGLAGAPYEQYF
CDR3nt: TGTGCCAGTAGTAAGGGACTAGCGGGAGCCCCCTACGAGCAGTACTTC

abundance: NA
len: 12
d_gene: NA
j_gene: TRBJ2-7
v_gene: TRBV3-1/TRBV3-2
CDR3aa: CASSQYSYEQYF
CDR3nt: TGTGCCAGCAGCCAGTACTCCTACGAGCAGTACTTC

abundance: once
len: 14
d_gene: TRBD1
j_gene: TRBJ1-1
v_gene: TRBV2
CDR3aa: CASSGQGLNTEAFF
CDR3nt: TGTGCCAGCTCGGGACAGGGCCTGAACACTGAAGCTTTCTTT

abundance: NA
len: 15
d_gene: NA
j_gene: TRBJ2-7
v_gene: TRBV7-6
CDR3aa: CASSLSPFNSYEQYF
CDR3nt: TGTGCCAGCAGCCTTAGCCCTTTTAACTCCTACGAGCAGTACTTC

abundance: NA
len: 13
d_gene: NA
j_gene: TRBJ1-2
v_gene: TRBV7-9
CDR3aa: CASSPPTGFGYTF
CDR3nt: TGTGCCAGCAGCCCCCCAACAGGGTTCGGCTACACCTTC

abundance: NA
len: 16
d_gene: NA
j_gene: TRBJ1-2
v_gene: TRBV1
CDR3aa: CTSSRGTGRFVGGYTF
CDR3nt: TGCACCAGCAGCCGGGGGACAGGGAGGTTTGTGGGTGGCTACACCTTC

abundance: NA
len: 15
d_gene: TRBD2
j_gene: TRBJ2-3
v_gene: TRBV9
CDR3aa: CASSGGGAGTDTQYF
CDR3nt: TGTGCCAGCAGCGGCGGGGGGGCCGGTACAGATACGCAGTATTTT

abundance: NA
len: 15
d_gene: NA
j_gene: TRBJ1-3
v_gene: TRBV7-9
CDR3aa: CASSLRQGSGNTIYF
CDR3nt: TGTGCCAGCAGCTTAAGGCAGGGCTCTGGAAACACCATATATTTT

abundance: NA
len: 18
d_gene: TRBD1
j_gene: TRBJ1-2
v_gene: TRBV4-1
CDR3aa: CASSQTLPDRVFIGGYTF
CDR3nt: TGCGCCAGCAGCCAGACCCTCCCGGACAGGGTTTTTATTGGCGGCTACACCTTC

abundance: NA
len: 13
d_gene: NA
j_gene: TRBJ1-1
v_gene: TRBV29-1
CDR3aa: CSVGRDSGTEAFF
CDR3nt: TGCAGCGTTGGTCGGGATTCGGGCACTGAAGCTTTCTTT

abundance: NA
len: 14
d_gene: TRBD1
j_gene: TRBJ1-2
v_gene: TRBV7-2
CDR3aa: CASSLGTGNYGYTF
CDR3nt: TGTGCCAGCAGCCTGGGGACAGGGAACTATGGCTACACCTTC

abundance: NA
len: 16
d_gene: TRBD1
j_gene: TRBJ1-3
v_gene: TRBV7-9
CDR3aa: CASSFPPGQAGNTIYF
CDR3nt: TGTGCCAGCAGCTTCCCTCCGGGACAGGCTGGAAACACCATATATTTT

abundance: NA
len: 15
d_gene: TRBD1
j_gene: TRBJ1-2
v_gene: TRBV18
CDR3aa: CASSPQGQSNYGYTF
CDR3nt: TGTGCCAGCTCACCACAGGGACAGTCTAACTATGGCTACACCTTC

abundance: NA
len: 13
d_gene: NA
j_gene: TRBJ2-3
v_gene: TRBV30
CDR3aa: CAWSAGVTDTQYF
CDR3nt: TGTGCCTGGAGCGCCGGGGTCACAGATACGCAGTATTTT

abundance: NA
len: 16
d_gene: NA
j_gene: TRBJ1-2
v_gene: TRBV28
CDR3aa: CASSLPGLRGDYGYTF
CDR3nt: TGTGCCAGCAGTTTACCAGGACTTCGGGGGGACTATGGCTACACCTTC

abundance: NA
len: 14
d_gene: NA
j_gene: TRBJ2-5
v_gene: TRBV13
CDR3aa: CASSLDQGQETQYF
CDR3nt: TGTGCCAGCAGCTTAGATCAGGGCCAAGAGACCCAGTACTTC

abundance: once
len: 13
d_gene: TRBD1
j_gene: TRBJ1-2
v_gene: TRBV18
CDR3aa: CASSLGQGDGYTF
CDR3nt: TGTGCCAGCTCACTTGGACAGGGGGACGGCTACACCTTC

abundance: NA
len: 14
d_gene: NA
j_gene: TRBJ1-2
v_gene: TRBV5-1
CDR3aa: CASSLNSLHYGYTF
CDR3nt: TGCGCCAGCAGCTTGAACTCCCTCCACTATGGCTACACCTTC

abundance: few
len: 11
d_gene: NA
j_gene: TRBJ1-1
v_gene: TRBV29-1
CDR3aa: CSGRTDLTAFF
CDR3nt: TGCAGCGGGAGGACCGATTTAACGGCTTTCTTT

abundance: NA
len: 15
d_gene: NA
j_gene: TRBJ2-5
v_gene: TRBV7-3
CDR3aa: CASSRSRQSQETQYF
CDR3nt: TGTGCCAGCAGCCGATCCCGACAGTCTCAAGAGACCCAGTACTTC

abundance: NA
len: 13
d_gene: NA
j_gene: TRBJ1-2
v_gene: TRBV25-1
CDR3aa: CASSGRLNYGYTF
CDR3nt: TGTGCCTCATCCGGCAGGTTGAACTATGGCTACACCTTC

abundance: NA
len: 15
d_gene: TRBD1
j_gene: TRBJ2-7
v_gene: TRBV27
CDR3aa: CASSRRQGIYHEQYF
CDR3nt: TGTGCCAGCAGCCGCCGACAGGGTATATACCACGAGCAGTACTTC

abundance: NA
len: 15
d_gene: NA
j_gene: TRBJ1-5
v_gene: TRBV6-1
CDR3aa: CASSERGANIQPQHF
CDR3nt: TGTGCCAGCAGTGAAAGGGGCGCGAATATTCAGCCCCAGCATTTT

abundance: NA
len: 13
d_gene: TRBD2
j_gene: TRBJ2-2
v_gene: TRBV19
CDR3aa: CASSIRGAGELFF
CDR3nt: TGTGCCAGTAGTATTCGGGGGGCCGGGGAGCTGTTTTTT

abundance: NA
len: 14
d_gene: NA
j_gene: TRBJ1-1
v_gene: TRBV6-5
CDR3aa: CASSYGQVNTEAFF
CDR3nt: TGTGCCAGCAGTTACGGGCAGGTGAACACTGAAGCTTTCTTT

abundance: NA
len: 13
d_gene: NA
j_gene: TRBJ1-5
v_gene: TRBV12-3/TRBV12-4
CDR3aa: CASSLDRNQPQHF
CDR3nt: TGTGCCAGCAGTCTCGACAGAAATCAGCCCCAGCATTTT

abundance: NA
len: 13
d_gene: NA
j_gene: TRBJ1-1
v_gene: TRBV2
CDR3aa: CASSEAGYTEAFF
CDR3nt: TGTGCCAGCAGTGAGGCGGGTTACACTGAAGCTTTCTTT

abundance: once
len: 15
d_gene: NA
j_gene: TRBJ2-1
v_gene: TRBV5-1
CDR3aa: CASSPAGDSYNEQFF
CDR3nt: TGCGCCAGCAGCCCGGCCGGGGATAGCTACAATGAGCAGTTCTTC

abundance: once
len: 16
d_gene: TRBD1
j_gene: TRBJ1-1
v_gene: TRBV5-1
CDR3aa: CASSLSGTGAYTEAFF
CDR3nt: TGCGCCAGCAGCTTATCCGGGACAGGGGCATACACTGAAGCTTTCTTT

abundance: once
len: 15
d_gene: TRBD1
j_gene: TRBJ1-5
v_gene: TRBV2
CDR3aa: CASTEQGASNQPQHF
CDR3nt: TGTGCCAGCACGGAACAGGGGGCGAGCAATCAGCCCCAGCATTTT

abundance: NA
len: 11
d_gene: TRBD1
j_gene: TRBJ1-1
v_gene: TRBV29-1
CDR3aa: CSVRTGVEAFF
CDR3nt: TGCAGCGTCCGGACAGGGGTAGAAGCTTTCTTT

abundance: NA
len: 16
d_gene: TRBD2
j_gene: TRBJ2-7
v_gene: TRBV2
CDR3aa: CASSEGLAGSRGEQYF
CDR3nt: TGTGCCAGCAGTGAGGGACTAGCGGGGTCGCGGGGCGAGCAGTACTTC

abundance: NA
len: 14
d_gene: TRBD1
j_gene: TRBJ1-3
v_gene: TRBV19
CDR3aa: CASSQTGSGNTIYF
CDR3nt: TGTGCCAGTAGCCAGACAGGGTCTGGAAACACCATATATTTT

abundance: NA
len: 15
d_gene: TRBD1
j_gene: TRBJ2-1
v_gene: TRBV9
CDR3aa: CASSERGQAYNEQFF
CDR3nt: TGTGCCAGCAGCGAACGGGGACAGGCCTACAATGAGCAGTTCTTC

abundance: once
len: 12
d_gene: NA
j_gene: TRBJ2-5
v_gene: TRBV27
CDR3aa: CASSSREETQYF
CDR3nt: TGTGCCAGCAGTTCTCGAGAGGAGACCCAGTACTTC

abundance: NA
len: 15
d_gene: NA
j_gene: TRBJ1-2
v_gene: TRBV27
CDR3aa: CASSSPGDRAYGYTF
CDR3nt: TGTGCCAGCAGTTCACCAGGGGATCGGGCCTATGGCTACACCTTC

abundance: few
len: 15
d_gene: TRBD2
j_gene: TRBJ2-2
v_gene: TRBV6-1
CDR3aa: CASSETSGPTGELFF
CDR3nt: TGTGCCAGCAGTGAAACTAGCGGACCCACCGGGGAGCTGTTTTTT

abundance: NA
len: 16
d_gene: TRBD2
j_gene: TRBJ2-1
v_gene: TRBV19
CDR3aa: CASSIRPSGIANEQFF
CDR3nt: TGTGCCAGTAGTATTCGGCCTAGCGGGATTGCCAATGAGCAGTTCTTC

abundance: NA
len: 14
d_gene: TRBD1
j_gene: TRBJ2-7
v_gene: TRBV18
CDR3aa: CASSPRTGAYEQYF
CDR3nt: TGTGCCAGCTCACCAAGAACAGGGGCCTACGAGCAGTACTTC

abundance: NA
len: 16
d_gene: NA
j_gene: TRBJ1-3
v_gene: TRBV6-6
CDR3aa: CASRDPRELEGNTIYF
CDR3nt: TGTGCCAGCAGAGATCCCAGAGAACTGGAGGGAAACACCATATATTTT

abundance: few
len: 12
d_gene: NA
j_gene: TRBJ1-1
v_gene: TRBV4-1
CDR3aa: CASSHEGTEAFF
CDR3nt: TGCGCCAGCAGCCACGAGGGCACTGAAGCTTTCTTT

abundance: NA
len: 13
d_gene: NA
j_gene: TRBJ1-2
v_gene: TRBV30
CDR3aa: CAWSVKRGYGYTF
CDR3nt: TGTGCCTGGAGTGTTAAAAGGGGCTATGGCTACACCTTC

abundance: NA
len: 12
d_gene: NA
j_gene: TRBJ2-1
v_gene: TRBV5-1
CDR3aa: CASSSEGGVEFF
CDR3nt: TGCGCCAGCAGCTCCGAAGGGGGGGTCGAGTTCTTC

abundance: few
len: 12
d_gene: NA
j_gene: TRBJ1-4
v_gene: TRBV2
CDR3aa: CASTRDGGKLFF
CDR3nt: TGTGCCAGCACCCGGGATGGCGGAAAACTGTTTTTT

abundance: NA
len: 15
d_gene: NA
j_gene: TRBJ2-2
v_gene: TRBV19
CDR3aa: CASSTDYSDTGELFF
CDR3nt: TGTGCCAGTAGTACAGACTATTCGGACACCGGGGAGCTGTTTTTT

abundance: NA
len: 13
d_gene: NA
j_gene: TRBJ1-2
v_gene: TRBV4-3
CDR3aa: CASSQEGGNGYTF
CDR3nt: TGCGCCAGCAGCCAAGAGGGGGGGAATGGCTACACCTTC

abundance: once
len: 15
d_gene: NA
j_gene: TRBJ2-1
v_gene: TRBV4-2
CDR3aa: CASSQDVRGHDEQFF
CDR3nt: TGTGCCAGCAGCCAAGACGTCCGAGGCCACGATGAGCAGTTCTTC

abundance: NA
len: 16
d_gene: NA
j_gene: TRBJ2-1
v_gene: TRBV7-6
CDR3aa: CASSSSTGSSYNEQFF
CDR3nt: TGTGCCAGCAGCTCAAGTACAGGGAGCTCCTACAATGAGCAGTTCTTC

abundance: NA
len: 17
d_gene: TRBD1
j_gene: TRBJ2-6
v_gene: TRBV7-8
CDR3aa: CASSPRYRGREANVLTF
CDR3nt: TGTGCCAGCAGCCCCCGGTACAGGGGGCGTGAGGCCAACGTCCTGACTTTC

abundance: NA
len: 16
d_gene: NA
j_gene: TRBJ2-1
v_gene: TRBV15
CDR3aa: CATSREGRGIRNEQFF
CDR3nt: TGTGCCACCAGCAGAGAGGGCAGGGGAATACGCAATGAGCAGTTCTTC

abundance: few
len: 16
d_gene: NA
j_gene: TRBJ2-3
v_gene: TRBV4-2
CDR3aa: CASSQGGGTGTDTQYF
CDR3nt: TGTGCCAGCAGCCAGGGAGGAGGGACAGGCACAGATACGCAGTATTTT

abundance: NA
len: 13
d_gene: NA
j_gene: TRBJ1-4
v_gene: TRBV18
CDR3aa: CASRGQLNEKLFF
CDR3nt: TGTGCCAGCCGAGGACAACTTAATGAAAAACTGTTTTTT

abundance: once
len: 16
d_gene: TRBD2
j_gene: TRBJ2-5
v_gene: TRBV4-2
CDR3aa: CASSQGLAGGVVTQYF
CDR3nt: TGTGCCAGCAGCCAGGGACTAGCGGGAGGGGTTGTGACCCAGTACTTC

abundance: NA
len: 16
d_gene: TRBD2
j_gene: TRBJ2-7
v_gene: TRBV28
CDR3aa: CASSSAGLALFYEQYF
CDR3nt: TGTGCCAGCAGTTCCGCGGGACTAGCCTTATTCTACGAGCAGTACTTC

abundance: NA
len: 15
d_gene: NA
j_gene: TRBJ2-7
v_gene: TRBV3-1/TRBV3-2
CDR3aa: CASSQDPRATYEQYF
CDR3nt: TGTGCCAGCAGCCAAGACCCACGAGCAACCTACGAGCAGTACTTC

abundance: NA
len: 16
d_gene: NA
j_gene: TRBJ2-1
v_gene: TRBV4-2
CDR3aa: CASSQTSEFQHNEQFF
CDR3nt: TGTGCCAGCAGCCAGACCAGCGAATTCCAACACAATGAGCAGTTCTTC